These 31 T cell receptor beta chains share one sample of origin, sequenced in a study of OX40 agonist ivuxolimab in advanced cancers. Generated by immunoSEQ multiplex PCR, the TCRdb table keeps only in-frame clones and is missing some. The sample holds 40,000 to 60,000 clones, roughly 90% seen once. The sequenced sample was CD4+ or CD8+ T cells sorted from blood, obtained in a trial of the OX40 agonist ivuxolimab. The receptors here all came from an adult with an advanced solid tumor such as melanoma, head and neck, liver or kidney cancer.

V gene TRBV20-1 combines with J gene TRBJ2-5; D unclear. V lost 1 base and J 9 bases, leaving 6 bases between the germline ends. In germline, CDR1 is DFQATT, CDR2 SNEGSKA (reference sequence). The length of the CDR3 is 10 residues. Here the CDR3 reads CSARVYAQYF. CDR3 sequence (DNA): TGCAGTGCTAGAGTATACGCCCAGTACTTC.

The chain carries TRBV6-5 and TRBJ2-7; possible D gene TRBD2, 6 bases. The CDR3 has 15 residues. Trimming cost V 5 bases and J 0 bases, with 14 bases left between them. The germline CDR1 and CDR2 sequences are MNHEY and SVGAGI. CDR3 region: CASSPSGLSSYEQYF. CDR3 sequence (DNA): TGTGCCAGCAGTCCCAGCGGGCTCAGCTCCTACGAGCAGTACTTC.

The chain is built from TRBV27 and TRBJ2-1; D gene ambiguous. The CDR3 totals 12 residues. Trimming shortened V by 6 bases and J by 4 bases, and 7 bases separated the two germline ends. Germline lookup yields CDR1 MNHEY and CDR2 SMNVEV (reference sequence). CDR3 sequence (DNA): TGTGCCAGCAGGGAGATGTACAATGAGCAGTTCTTC. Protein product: CASREMYNEQFF.

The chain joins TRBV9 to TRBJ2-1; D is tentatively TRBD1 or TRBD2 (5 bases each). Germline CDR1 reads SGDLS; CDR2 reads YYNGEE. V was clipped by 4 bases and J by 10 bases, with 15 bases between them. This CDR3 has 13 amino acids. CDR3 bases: TGTGCCAGCAGCCTGACTCGGGACCTAGAGCAGTTCTTC. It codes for CASSLTRDLEQFF.

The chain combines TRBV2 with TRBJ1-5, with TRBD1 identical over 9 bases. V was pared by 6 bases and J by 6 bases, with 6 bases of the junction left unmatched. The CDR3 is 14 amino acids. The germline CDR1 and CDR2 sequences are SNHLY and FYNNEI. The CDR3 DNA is TGTGCCAGCAGCCAACAGGGGGCAGGTCAGCCCCAGCATTTT. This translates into CASSQQGAGQPQHF.

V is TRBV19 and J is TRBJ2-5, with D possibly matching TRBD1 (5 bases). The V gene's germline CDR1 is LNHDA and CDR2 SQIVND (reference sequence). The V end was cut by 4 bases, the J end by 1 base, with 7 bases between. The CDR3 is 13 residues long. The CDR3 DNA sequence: TGTGCCAGTAGTAGGGGCTTCCAAGAGACCCAGTACTTC. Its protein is CASSRGFQETQYF.

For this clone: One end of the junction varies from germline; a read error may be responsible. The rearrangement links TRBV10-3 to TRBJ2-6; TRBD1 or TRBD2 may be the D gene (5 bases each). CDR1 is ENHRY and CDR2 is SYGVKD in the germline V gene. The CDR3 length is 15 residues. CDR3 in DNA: TGTGCCTTCAGGGACGCCAGCTCTGGGGCCAACGTCCTGACTTTC. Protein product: CAFRDASSGANVLTF.

CDR3: CSAKDRDAFF. The CDR3, as DNA: TGCAGTGCCAAAGACAGGGACGCTTTCTTT. V is TRBV20-1 and J is TRBJ1-1, with TRBD1 matching 7 bases. The CDR3 runs to 10 residues. The germline V gene encodes CDR1 DFQATT and CDR2 SNEGSKA (reference sequence). Germline trimming cut 6 bases from V and 11 bases from J; bases unmatched to any gene: 6.

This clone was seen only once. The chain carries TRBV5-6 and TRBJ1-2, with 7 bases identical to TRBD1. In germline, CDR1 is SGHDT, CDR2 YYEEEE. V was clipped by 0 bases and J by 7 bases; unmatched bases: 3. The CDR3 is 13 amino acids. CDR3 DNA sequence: TGTGCCAGCAGCTTGGACAGGGGATCTGGCTACACCTTC. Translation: CASSLDRGSGYTF.

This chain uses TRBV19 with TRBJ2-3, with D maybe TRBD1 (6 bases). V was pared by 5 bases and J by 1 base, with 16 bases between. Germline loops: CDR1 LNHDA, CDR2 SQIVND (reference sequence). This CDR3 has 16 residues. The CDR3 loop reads CASSSNRVRGTDTQYF. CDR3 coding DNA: TGTGCCAGTAGTTCCAACAGGGTGAGGGGCACAGATACGCAGTATTTT.

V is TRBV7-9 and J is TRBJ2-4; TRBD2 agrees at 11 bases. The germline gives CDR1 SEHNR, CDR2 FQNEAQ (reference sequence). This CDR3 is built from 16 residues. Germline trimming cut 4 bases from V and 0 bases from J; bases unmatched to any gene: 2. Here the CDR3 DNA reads TGTGCCAGCAGCTCGGGACTAGCGGTAGCCAAAAACATTCAGTACTTC. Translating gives CASSSGLAVAKNIQYF.

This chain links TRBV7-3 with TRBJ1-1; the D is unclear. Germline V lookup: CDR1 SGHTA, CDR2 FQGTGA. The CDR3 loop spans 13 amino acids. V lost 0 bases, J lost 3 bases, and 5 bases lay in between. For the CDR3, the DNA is TGTGCCAGCAGCTTAACCGTGGACACTGAAGCTTTCTTT. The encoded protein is CASSLTVDTEAFF.

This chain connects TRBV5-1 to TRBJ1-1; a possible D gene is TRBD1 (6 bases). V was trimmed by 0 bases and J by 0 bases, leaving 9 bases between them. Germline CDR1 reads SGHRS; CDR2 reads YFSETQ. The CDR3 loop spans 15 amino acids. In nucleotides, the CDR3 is TGCGCCAGCAGCTTGGATACAGGGATGAACACTGAAGCTTTCTTT. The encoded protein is CASSLDTGMNTEAFF.

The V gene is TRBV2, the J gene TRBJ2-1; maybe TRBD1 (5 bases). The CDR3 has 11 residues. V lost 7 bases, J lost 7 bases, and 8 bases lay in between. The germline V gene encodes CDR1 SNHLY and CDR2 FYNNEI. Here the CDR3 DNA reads TGTGCCAGCAAGGGGTCGAATGAGCAGTTCTTC. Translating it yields CASKGSNEQFF.

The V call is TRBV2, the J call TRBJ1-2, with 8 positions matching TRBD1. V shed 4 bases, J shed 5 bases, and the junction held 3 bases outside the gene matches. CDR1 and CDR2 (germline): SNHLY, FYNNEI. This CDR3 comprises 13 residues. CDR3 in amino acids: CASSGDRGYGYTF. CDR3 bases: TGTGCCAGCAGTGGTGACAGGGGATATGGCTACACCTTC.

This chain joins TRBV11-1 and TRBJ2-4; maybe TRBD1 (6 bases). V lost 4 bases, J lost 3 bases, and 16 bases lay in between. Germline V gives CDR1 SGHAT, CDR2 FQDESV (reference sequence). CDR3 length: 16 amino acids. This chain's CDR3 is CASSSFSDSRKNIQYF. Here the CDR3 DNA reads TGTGCCAGCAGCTCCTTTTCGGACAGCCGCAAAAACATTCAGTACTTC.

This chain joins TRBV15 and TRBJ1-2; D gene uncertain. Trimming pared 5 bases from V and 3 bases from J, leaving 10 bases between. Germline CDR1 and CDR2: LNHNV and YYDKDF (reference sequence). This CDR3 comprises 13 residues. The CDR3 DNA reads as TGTGCCACCAGCGACCGGGCCTACTATGGCTACACCTTC. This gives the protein CATSDRAYYGYTF.

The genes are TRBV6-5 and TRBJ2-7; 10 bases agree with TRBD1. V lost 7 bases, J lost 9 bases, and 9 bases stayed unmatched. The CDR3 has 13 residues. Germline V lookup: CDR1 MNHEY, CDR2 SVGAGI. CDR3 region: CASTKMTGGAQYF. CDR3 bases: TGTGCCAGCACAAAAATGACAGGGGGCGCGCAGTACTTC.

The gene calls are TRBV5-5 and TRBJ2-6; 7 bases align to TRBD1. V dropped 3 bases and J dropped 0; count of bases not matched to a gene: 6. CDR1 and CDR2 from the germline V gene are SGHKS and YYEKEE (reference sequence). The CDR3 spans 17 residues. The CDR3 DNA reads TGTGCCAGCAGCTGGGGACAGCCCAACTCTGGGGCCAACGTCCTGACTTTC. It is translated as CASSWGQPNSGANVLTF.

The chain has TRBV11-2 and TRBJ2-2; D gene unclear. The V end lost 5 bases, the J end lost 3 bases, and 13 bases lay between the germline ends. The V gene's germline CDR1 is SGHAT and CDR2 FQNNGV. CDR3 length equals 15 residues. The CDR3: CASSPRRSDTGELFF. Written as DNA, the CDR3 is TGTGCCAGCAGCCCGCGGAGATCGGACACCGGGGAGCTGTTTTTT.

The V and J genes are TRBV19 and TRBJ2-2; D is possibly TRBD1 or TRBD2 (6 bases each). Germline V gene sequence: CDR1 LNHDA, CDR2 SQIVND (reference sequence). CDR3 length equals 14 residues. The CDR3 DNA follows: TGTGCGATACGGGGGACACCGAACACCGGGGAGCTGTTTTTT. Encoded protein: CAIRGTPNTGELFF.

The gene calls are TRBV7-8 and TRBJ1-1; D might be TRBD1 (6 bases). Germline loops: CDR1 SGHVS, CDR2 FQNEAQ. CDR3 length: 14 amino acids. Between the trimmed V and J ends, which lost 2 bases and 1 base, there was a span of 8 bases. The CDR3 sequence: CASSLLDRNTEAFF. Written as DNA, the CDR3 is TGTGCCAGCAGCTTATTGGACAGGAACACTGAAGCTTTCTTT.

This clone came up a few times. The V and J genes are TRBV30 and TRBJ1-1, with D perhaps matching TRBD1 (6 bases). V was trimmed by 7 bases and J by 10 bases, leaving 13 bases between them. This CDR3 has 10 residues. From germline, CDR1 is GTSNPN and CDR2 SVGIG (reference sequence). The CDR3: CALGALGAFF. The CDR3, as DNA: TGTGCCTTGGGGGCCCTTGGAGCTTTCTTT.

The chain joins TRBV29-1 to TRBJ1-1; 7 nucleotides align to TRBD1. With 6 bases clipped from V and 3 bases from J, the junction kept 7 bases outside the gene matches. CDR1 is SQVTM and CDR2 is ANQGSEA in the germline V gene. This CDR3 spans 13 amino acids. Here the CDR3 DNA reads TGCAGCGTCCGGACAGGTGTCTACACTGAAGCTTTCTTT. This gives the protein CSVRTGVYTEAFF.

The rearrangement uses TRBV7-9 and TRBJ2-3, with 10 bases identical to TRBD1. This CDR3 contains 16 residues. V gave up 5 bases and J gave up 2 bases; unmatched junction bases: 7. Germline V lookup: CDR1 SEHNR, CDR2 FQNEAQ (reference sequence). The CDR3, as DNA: TGTGCCAGCAGCCAGGGACAGGGGTTGGACACAGATACGCAGTATTTT. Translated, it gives CASSQGQGLDTDTQYF.

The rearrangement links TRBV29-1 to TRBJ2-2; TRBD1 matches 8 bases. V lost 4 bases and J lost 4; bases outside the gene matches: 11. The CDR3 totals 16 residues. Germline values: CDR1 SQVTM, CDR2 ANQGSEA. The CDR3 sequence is CSVGPARGQSTGELFF. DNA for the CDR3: TGCAGCGTTGGGCCCGCCAGGGGGCAGAGCACCGGGGAGCTGTTTTTT.

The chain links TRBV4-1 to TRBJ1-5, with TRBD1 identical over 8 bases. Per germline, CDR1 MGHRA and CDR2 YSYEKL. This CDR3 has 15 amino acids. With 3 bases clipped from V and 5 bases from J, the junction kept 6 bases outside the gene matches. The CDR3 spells CASSHYTGGDQPQHF. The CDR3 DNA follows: TGCGCCAGCAGCCATTATACAGGGGGAGATCAGCCCCAGCATTTT.

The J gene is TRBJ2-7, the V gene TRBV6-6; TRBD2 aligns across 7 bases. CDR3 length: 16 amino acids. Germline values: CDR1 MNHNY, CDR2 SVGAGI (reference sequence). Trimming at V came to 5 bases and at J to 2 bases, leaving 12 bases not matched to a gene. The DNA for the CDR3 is TGTGCCAGCAGTAGCCTCGCAGGCGCGGGGGCCTACGAGCAGTACTTC. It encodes CASSSLAGAGAYEQYF.

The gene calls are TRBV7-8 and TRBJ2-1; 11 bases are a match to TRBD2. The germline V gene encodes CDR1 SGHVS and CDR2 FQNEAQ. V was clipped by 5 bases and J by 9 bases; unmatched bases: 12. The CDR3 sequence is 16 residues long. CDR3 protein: CASSPQTLAGGTEQFF. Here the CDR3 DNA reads TGTGCCAGCAGCCCCCAGACCCTAGCGGGAGGTACTGAGCAGTTCTTC.

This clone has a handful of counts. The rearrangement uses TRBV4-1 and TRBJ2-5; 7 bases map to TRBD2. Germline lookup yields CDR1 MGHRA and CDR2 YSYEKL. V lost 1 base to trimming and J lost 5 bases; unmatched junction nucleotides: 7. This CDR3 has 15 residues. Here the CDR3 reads CASSQVQTSRETQYF. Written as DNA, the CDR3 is TGCGCCAGCAGCCAAGTACAGACTAGCAGGGAGACCCAGTACTTC.

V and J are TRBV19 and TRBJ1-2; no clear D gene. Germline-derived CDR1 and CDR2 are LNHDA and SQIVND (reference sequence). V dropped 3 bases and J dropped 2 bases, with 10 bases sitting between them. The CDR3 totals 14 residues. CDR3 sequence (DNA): TGTGCCAGTAGTATGGCACTCTCGAACTATGGCTACACCTTC. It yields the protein CASSMALSNYGYTF.